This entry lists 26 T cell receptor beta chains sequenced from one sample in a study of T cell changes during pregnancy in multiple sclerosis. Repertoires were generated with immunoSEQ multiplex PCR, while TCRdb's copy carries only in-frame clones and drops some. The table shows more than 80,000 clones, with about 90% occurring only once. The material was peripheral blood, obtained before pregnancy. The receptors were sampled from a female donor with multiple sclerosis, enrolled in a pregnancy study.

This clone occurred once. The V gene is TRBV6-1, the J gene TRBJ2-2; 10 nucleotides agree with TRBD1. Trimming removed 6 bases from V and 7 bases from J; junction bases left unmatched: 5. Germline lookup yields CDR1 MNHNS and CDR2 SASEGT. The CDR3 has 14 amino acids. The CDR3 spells CASRGQGIGGELFF. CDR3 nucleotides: TGTGCCAGCAGGGGACAGGGGATTGGCGGGGAGCTGTTTTTT.

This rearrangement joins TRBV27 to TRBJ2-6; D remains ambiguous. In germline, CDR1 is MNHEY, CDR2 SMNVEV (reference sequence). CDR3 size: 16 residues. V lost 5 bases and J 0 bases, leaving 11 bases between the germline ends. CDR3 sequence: CASSIFVGSGANVLTF. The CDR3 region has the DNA TGTGCCAGCAGTATTTTCGTCGGCTCTGGGGCCAACGTCCTGACTTTC.

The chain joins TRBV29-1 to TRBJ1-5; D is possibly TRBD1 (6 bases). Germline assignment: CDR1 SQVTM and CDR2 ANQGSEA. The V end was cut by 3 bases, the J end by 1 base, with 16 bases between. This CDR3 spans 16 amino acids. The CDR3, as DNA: TGCAGCGTTGATAAGACAGGTTCATCAAGCAATCAGCCCCAGCATTTT. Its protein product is CSVDKTGSSSNQPQHF.

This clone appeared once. This CDR3 is CASSVNQDYPQHF. CDR3 sequence (DNA): TGTGCCAGCAGCGTAAACCAGGACTATCCCCAGCATTTT. This chain joins TRBV9 and TRBJ1-5; D not resolved. The germline CDR1 and CDR2 sequences are SGDLS and YYNGEE. The CDR3 extends over 13 amino acids. Trimming left V 1 base short and J 10 bases short, with 12 bases between.

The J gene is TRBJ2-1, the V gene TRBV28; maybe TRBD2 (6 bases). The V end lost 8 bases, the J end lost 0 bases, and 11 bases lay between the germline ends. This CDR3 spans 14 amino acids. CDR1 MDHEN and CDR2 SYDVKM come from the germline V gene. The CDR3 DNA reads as TGTGCCAGCTTCTTCGGGAGCTCCTACAATGAGCAGTTCTTC. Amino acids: CASFFGSSYNEQFF. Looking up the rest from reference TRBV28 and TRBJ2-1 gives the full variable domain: DVKVTQSSRYLVKRTGEKVFLECVQDMDHENMFWYRQDPGLGLRLIYFSYDVKMKEKGDIPEGYSVSREKKERFSLILESASTNQTSMYLCASFFGSSYNEQFFGPGTRLTVL.

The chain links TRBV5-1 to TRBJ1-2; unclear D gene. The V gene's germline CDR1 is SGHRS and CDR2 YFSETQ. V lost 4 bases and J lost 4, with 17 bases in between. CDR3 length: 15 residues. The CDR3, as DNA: TGCGCCAGCAGCCCAGCGGTTGCCAACTTCTATGGCTACACCTTC. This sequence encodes CASSPAVANFYGYTF.

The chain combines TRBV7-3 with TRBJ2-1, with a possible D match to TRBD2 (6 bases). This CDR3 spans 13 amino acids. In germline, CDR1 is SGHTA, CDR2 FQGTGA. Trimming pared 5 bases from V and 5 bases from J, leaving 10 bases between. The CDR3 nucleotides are TGTGCCAGCAGCCCGGGGGTGAACAATGAGCAGTTCTTC. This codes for CASSPGVNNEQFF. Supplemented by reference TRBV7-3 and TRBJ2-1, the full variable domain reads GAGVSQTPSNKVTEKGKYVELRCDPISGHTALYWYRQSLGQGPEFLIYFQGTGAADDSGLPNDRFFAVRPEGSVSTLKIQRTERGDSAVYLCASSPGVNNEQFFGPGTRLTVL.

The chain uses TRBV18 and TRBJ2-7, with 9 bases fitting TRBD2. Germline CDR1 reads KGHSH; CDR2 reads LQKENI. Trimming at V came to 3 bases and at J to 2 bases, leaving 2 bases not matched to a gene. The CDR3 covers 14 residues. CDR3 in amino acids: CASSPPSGAYEQYF. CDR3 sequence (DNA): TGTGCCAGCTCACCGCCTAGCGGGGCCTACGAGCAGTACTTC.

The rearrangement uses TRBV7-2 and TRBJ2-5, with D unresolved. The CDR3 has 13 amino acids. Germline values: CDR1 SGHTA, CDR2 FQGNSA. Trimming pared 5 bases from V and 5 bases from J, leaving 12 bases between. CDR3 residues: CASSPAIRETQYF. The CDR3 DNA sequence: TGTGCCAGCAGCCCCGCAATCCGGGAGACCCAGTACTTC.

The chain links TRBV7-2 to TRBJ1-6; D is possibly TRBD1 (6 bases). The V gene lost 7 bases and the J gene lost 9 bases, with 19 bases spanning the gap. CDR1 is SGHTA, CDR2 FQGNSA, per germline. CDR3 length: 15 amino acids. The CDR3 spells CASNPGQFVGSPLHF. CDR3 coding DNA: TGTGCCAGCAACCCCGGACAGTTCGTTGGTTCACCCCTCCACTTT.

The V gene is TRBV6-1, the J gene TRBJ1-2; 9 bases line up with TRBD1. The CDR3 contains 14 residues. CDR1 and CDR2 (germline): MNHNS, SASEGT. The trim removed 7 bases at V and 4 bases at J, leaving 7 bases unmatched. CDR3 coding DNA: TGTGCCAGCAATACCCCGGGACAGGGCTATGGCTACACCTTC. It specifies CASNTPGQGYGYTF.

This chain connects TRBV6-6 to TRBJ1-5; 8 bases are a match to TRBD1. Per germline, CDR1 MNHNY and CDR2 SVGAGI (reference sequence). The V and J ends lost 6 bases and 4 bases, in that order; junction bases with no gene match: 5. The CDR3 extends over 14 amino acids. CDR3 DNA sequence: TGTGCCAGCAGCCCGGACAGGGAGAATCAGCCCCAGCATTTT. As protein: CASSPDRENQPQHF.

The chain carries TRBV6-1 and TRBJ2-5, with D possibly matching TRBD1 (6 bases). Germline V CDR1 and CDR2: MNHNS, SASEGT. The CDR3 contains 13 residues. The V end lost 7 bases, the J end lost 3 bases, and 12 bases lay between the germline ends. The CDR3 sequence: CASTRDIKETQYF. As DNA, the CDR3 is TGTGCCAGCACCCGGGACATAAAAGAGACCCAGTACTTC.

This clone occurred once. The CDR3 DNA reads TGCAGCGTTAGCCGGGACACGAGCACAGATACGCAGTATTTT. It encodes CSVSRDTSTDTQYF. The rearrangement uses TRBV29-1 and TRBJ2-3; D may be TRBD1 (6 bases). CDR3 length: 14 residues. The ends were cut back, 5 bases at V and 0 bases at J, with 12 bases in the middle. In germline, CDR1 is SQVTM, CDR2 ANQGSEA.

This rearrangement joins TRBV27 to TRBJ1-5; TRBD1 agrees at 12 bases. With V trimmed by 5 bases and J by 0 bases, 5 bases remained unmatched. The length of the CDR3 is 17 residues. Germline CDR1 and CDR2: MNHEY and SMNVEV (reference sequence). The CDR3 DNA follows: TGTGCCAGCAGTGGGACAGGGGGCGTCTATAGCAATCAGCCCCAGCATTTT. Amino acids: CASSGTGGVYSNQPQHF.

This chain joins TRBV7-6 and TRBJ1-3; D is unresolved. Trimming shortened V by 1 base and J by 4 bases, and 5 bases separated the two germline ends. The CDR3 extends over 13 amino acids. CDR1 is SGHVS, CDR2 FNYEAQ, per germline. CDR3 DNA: TGTGCCAGCAGCTTAGGGAGGGGAAACACCATATATTTT. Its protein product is CASSLGRGNTIYF.

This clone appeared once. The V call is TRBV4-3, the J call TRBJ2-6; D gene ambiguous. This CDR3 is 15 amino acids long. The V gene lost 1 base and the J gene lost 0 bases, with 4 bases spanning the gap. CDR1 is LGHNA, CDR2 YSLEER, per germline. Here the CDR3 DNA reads TGCGCCAGCAGCCAAGTAGCCTCTGGGGCCAACGTCCTGACTTTC. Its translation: CASSQVASGANVLTF.

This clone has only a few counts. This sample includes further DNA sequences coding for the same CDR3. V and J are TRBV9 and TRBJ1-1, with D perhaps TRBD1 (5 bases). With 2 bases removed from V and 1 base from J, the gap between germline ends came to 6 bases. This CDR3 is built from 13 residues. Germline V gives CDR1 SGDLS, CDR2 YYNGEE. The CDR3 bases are TGTGCCAGCAGCGTGACAGCGAACACTGAAGCTTTCTTT. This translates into CASSVTANTEAFF.

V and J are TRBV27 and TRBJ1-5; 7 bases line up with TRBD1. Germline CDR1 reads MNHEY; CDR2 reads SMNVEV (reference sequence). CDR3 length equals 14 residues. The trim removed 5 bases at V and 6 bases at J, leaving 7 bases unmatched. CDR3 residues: CASSPTGAGQPQHF. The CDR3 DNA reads TGTGCCAGCAGTCCCACAGGGGCGGGTCAGCCCCAGCATTTT.

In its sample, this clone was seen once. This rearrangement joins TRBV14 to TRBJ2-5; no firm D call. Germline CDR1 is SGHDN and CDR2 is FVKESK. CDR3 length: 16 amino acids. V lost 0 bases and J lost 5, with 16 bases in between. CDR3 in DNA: TGTGCCAGCAGCCAAGATCTTGGAGCATTTGACGAGACCCAGTACTTC. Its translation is CASSQDLGAFDETQYF.

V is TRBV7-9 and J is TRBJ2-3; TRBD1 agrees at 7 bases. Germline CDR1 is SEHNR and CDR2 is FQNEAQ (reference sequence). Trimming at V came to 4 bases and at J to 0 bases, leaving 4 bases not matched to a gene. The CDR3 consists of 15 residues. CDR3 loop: CASSSTGVSTDTQYF. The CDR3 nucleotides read TGTGCCAGCAGCTCCACAGGGGTTAGCACAGATACGCAGTATTTT.

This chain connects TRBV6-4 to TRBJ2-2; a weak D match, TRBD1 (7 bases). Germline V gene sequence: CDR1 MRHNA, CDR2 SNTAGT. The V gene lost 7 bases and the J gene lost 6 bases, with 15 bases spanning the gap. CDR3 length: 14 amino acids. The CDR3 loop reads CASTPQGGAGELFF. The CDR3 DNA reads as TGTGCCAGCACCCCCCAGGGGGGCGCCGGGGAGCTGTTTTTT.

This CDR3 reads CASSPTFGLAGDWGITDTQYF. The CDR3 DNA reads TGTGCCAGCAGTCCTACCTTCGGACTAGCGGGAGACTGGGGCATCACAGATACGCAGTATTTT. V usage is TRBV28 and J usage is TRBJ2-3, with 13 bases lining up with TRBD2. Germline lookup yields CDR1 MDHEN and CDR2 SYDVKM. The CDR3 loop spans 21 amino acids. J was trimmed by 2 bases and V by 5 bases; bases with no gene match: 19.

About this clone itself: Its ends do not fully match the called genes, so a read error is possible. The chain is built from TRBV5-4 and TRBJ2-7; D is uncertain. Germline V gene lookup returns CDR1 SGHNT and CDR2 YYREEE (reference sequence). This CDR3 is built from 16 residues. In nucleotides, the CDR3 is TGTGCCAGCAGCACCCGGAAGTCGGCGGAGTCCTTCGAGCAGTACTTC. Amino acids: CASSTRKSAESFEQYF.

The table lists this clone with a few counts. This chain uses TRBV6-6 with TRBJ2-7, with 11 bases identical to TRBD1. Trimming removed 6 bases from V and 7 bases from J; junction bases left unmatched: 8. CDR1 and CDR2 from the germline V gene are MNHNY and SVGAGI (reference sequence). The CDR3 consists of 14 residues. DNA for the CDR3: TGTGCCAGCAGACGTGGACAGGGGGCTCTGGAGCAGTACTTC. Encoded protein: CASRRGQGALEQYF.

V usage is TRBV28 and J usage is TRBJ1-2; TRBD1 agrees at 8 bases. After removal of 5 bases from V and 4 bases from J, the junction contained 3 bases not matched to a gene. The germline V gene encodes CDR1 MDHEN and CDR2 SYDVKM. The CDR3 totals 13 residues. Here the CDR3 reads CASSLTGGYGYTF. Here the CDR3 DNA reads TGTGCCAGCAGTCTTACAGGGGGCTATGGCTACACCTTC.